Listed below are T cell receptor beta chains from one sample, sequenced in a study of metastatic and nonmetastatic thyroid tumors. TCRdb ran MiXCR on the PCR reads. This sample has roughly 15,000 clones, with about 33% found just once. Sequenced input: tumor tissue. The receptor set was obtained from a female donor with papillary thyroid cancer or a benign thyroid nodule (not recorded which). Some clones in this sample may be carry-over from other donors' samples. Both conserved end residues are part of each CDR3. A D gene is named only where the DNA matches it firmly. Rows give clone size only sometimes, using once, few, many, or a class for an expanded clone.

V	D	J	size	length	DNA	CDR3
TRBV7-6	.	TRBJ2-4	many	13	TGTGCCAGCAGCTTATCGGGGAAAAACATTCAGTACTTC	CASSLSGKNIQYF
TRBV3-1	TRBD2	TRBJ2-1	.	19	TGTGCCAGCAGCCAAGATCTTGGATTCGGGGGGGTGTCCTACAATGAGCAGTTCTTC	CASSQDLGFGGVSYNEQFF
TRBV4-1	.	TRBJ2-6	.	17	TGCGCCAGCAGCCAAGACAGGGAGGTGTCTGGGGCCAACGTCCTGACTTTC	CASSQDREVSGANVLTF
TRBV30	.	TRBJ1-5	.	13	TGTGCCTGGAGTCCAGGGGCTTCTCAGCCCCAGCATTTT	CAWSPGASQPQHF
TRBV6-1	.	TRBJ2-7	medium-sized	13	TGTGCCAGCAGCTCCCGGGGGTTTCAGGAGCAGTACTTC	CASSSRGFQEQYF
TRBV20-1	TRBD2	TRBJ2-1	.	17	TGCAGTGCTAGGCATTCTAGCGGGGGGCCCCGTTACAATGAGCAGTTCTTC	CSARHSSGGPRYNEQFF
TRBV19	TRBD2	TRBJ2-3	.	15	TGTGCCAGTAGTCTCACTAGCGGGAGCGAGAATACGCAGTATTTT	CASSLTSGSENTQYF
TRBV7-8	.	TRBJ1-5	.	12	TGTGCCAGCAGCTTATTGCTTCAGCCCCAGCATTTT	CASSLLLQPQHF
TRBV28	.	TRBJ2-7	few	14	TGTGCCATCACCGCCCCCGGGAGAGCCTACGAGCAGTACTTC	CAITAPGRAYEQYF
TRBV6-1	TRBD1	TRBJ2-3	.	14	TGTGCCAGCAGTGGTGGCCAGGGGGCGGATACGCAGTATTTT	CASSGGQGADTQYF
TRBV28	.	TRBJ2-1	many	13	TGTGCCACCCGATGGGCTACCCTAAATGAGCAGTCCTTC	CATRWATLNEQSF
TRBV4-1	.	TRBJ2-5	.	14	TGCGCCAGCAGGAGGAGTGGTGGGCGGGAGACCCAGTACTTC	CASRRSGGRETQYF
TRBV20-1	.	TRBJ2-7	medium-sized	11	TGCAGTGCTAGGACAACCTACGAGCAGTACTTC	CSARTTYEQYF
TRBV19	.	TRBJ1-1	few	15	TGTGCCAGTAGCCTGGAGGGGATCATGAACACTGAAGCTTTCTTT	CASSLEGIMNTEAFF
TRBV10-3	.	TRBJ1-1	large	15	TGTGCCATCAGTTCATCGACAGGACACAACACTGAAGCTTTCTTT	CAISSSTGHNTEAFF
TRBV27	TRBD2	TRBJ2-7	medium-sized	15	TGTGCCAGCAGTTTATCGTGGACTAGCGGCGGGGAGCAGTACTTC	CASSLSWTSGGEQYF
TRBV28	.	TRBJ1-1	few	13	TGTGCCAGCAGCTTAGCACAGAACACTGAAGCTTTCTTT	CASSLAQNTEAFF
TRBV9	.	TRBJ2-7	medium-sized	11	TGTGCCAGCAGCGTAGGGGGGGAGCAGTACTTC	CASSVGGEQYF
TRBV12-3/TRBV12-4	.	TRBJ2-3	few	14	TGTGCCAGCGGTTTGATTCTCTCCACAGATACGCAGTATTTT	CASGLILSTDTQYF
TRBV20-1	.	TRBJ2-7	many	15	TGCAGTGCTAGAGATTTTCTGCAGAACACCTACGAGCAGTACTTC	CSARDFLQNTYEQYF
TRBV18	.	TRBJ1-3	few	15	TGTGCCAGCTCACCGGACATGAGCTCTGGAAACACCATATATTTT	CASSPDMSSGNTIYF
TRBV29-1	.	TRBJ2-1	many	15	TGCAGCGTTGAAGATCCGGCACGACTGGACAATGAGCAGTTCTTC	CSVEDPARLDNEQFF
TRBV6-1	.	TRBJ1-2	medium-sized	12	TGTGCCAGCAGGCCAGGGATCTGGGGCTACACCTTC	CASRPGIWGYTF
TRBV18	.	TRBJ1-2	.	11	TGTGCCAGCTCTTCCAGCTATGGCTACACCTTC	CASSSSYGYTF
TRBV6-2/TRBV6-3	TRBD1	TRBJ1-5	.	14	TGTGCCAGCAGTTTACTCTCGGACAGGGGGCCCCAGCATTTT	CASSLLSDRGPQHF
TRBV30	.	TRBJ2-2	.	15	TGTGCCTGGAGTGGAATTCTCGGTGGCACCGGGGAGCTGTTTTTT	CAWSGILGGTGELFF
TRBV20-1	.	TRBJ1-2	once	12	TGCAGTGCTAGAGAATCAGACTATGGCTACACCTTC	CSARESDYGYTF
TRBV12-3/TRBV12-4	TRBD1	TRBJ1-1	medium-sized	17	TGTGCCAGCAGACCCAATAACGACAGGGTGGAGAACACTGAAGCTTTCTTT	CASRPNNDRVENTEAFF
TRBV10-3	TRBD1	TRBJ2-7	.	14	TGTGCCATCAGTGAGGGAAGGGGGCGAAACGAGCAGTACTTC	CAISEGRGRNEQYF
TRBV19	.	TRBJ2-1	large	14	TGTGCCAGTAGTATAGTAATACCCAGCTATGAGCAGTTCTTC	CASSIVIPSYEQFF
TRBV20-1	.	TRBJ1-1	.	14	TGCAGTGCGAGACGAGGGTCGGGTCACACTGAAGCTTTCTTT	CSARRGSGHTEAFF
TRBV3-1	.	TRBJ2-3	many	16	TGTGCCAGCAGCCAAGACTCGGGACTGCGCACAGATACGCAGTATTTT	CASSQDSGLRTDTQYF
TRBV6-6	.	TRBJ1-1	many	20	TGTGCCAGCAGTTACTTAAAAGTTGGGCTACAGGGTGTGGGGAACACTGAAGCTTTCTTT	CASSYLKVGLQGVGNTEAFF
TRBV7-2	.	TRBJ2-2	once	16	TGTGCCAGCAGCTTAGCGGGGGCTGCGAACACCGGGGAGCTGTTTTTT	CASSLAGAANTGELFF
TRBV5-4	.	TRBJ2-5	many	13	TGTGCCAGCAGCCTAGAAATTATGGAGACCCAGTACTTC	CASSLEIMETQYF
TRBV6-1	.	TRBJ2-1	.	16	TGTGCCAGCAGCCGACTAGACTCTAGCTCATACAATGAGCAGTTCTTC	CASSRLDSSSYNEQFF
TRBV20-1	.	TRBJ2-7	medium-sized	10	TGCAGTGCGGCATATGGCGAGCAGTACTTC	CSAAYGEQYF
TRBV7-6	.	TRBJ1-3	.	16	TGTGCCAGCAGCTTAGTGCCAGGAAGCTCTGGAAACACCATATATTTT	CASSLVPGSSGNTIYF
TRBV6-5	TRBD2	TRBJ2-1	few	17	TGTGCCAGCAGTTTCTCTCGACTAGCGGACTCCTACAATGAGCAGTTCTTC	CASSFSRLADSYNEQFF
TRBV11-1	TRBD2	TRBJ2-7	.	16	TGTGCCAGCAGCTTATCGACTAGCGGGGGAACCTACGAGCAGTACTTC	CASSLSTSGGTYEQYF
TRBV6-1	.	TRBJ2-1	many	15	TGTGCCAGCAGTGCCCCCGCGGCCGTTAGAAATGAGCAGTTCTTC	CASSAPAAVRNEQFF